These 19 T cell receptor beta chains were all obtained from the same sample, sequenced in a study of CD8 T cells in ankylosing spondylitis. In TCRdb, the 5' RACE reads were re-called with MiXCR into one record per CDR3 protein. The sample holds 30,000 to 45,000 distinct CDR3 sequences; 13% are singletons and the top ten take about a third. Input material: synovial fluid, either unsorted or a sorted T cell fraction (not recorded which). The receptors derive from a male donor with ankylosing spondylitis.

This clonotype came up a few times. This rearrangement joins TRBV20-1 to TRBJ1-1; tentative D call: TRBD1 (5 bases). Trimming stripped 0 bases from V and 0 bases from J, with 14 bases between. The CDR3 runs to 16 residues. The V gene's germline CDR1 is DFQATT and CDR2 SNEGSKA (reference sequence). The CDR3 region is CSARDWGRAMNTEAFF. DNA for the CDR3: TGCAGTGCTAGAGATTGGGGCAGGGCAATGAACACTGAAGCTTTCTTT.

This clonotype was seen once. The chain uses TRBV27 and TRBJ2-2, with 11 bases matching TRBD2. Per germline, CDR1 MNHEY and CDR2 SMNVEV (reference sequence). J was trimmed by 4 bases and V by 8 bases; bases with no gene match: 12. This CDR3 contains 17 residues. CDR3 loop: CASRGLAEGVGTGELFF. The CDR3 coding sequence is TGTGCCAGCCGGGGACTAGCGGAGGGGGTGGGCACCGGGGAGCTGTTTTTT.

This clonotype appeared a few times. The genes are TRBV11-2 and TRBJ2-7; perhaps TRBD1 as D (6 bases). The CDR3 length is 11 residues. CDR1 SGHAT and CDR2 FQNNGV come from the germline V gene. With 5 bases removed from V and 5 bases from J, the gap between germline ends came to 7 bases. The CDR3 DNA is TGTGCCAGCAGCCCAGGGGACGAGCAGTACTTC. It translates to CASSPGDEQYF.

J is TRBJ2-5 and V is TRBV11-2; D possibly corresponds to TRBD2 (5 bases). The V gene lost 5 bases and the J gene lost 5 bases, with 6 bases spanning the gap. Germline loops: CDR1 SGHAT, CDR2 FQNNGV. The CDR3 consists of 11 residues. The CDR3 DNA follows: TGTGCCAGCAGCCCGGGGGAGACCCAGTACTTC. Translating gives CASSPGETQYF.

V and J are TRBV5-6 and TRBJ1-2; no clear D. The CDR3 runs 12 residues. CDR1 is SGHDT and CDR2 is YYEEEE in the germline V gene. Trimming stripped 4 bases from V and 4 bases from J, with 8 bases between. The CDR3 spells CASSGIIYGYTF. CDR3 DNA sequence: TGTGCCAGCAGCGGAATAATCTATGGCTACACCTTC. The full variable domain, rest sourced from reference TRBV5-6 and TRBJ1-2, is DAGVTQSPTHLIKTRGQQVTLRCSPKSGHDTVSWYQQALGQGPQFIFQYYEEEERQRGNFPDRFSGHQFPNYSSELNVNALLLGDSALYLCASSGIIYGYTFGSGTRLTVV.

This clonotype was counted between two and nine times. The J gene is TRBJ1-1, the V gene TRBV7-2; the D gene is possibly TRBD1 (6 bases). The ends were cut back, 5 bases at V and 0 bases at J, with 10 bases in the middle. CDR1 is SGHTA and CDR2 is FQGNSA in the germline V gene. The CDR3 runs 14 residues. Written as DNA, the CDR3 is TGTGCCAGCAGCCCACGGACAGTGAACACTGAAGCTTTCTTT. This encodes CASSPRTVNTEAFF.

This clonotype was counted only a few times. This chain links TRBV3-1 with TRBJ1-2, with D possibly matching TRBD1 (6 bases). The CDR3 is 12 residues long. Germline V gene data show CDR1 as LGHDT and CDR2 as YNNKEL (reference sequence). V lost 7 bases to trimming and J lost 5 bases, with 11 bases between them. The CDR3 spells CASMRQDYGYTF. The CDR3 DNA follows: TGTGCCAGCATGAGACAGGATTATGGCTACACCTTC.

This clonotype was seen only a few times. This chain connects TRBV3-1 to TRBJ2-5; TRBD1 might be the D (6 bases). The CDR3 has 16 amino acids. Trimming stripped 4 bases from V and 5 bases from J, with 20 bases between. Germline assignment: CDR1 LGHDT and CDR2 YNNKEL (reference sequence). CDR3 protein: CASSPIQTGRGETQYF. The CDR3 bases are TGTGCCAGCAGCCCCATCCAAACAGGGAGAGGGGAGACCCAGTACTTC.

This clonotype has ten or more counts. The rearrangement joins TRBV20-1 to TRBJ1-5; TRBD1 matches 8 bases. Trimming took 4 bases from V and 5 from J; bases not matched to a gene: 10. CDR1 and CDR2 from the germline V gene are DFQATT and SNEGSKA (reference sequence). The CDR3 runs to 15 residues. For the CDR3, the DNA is TGCAGTGCTATGGACAGGGCCTTCGATCATCAGCCCCAGCATTTT. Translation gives CSAMDRAFDHQPQHF.

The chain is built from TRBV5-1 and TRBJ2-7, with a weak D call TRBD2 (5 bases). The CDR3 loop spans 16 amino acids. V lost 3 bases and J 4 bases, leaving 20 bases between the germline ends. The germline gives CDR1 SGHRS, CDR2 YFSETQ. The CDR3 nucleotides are TGCGCCAGCAGCTACCCGTTTCGCGGGCTGATGTACGAGCAGTACTTC. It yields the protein CASSYPFRGLMYEQYF. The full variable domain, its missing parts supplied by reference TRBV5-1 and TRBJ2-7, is KAGVTQTPRYLIKTRGQQVTLSCSPISGHRSVSWYQQTPGQGLQFLFEYFSETQRNKGNFPGRFSGRQFSNSRSEMNVSTLELGDSALYLCASSYPFRGLMYEQYFGPGTRLTVT.

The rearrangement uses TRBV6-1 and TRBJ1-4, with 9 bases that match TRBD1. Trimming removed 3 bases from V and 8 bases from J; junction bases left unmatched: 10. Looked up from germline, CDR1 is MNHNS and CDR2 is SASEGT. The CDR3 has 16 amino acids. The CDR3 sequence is CASSDTIGQGREKLFF. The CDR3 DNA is TGTGCCAGCAGTGATACAATAGGACAGGGGAGAGAAAAACTGTTTTTT.

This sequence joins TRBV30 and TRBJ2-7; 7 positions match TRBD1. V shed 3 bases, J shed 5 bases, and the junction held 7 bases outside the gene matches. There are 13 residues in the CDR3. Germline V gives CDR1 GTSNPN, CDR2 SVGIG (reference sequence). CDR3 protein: CAWRVTGNHEQYF. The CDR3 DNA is TGTGCCTGGAGGGTGACAGGGAACCACGAGCAGTACTTC.

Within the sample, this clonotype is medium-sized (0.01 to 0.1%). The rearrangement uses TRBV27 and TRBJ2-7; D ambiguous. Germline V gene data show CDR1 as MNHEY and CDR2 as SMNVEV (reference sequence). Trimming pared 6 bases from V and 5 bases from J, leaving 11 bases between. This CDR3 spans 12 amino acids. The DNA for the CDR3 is TGTGCCAGCAGGCTAGGCCCCAACGAGCAGTACTTC. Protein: CASRLGPNEQYF.

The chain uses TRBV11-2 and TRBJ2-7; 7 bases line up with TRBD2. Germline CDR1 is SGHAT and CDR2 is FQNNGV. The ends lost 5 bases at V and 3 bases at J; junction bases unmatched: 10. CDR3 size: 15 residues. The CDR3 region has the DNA TGTGCCAGCAGCACTTGGCGGGAGCCCGACTACGAGCAGTACTTC. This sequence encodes CASSTWREPDYEQYF.

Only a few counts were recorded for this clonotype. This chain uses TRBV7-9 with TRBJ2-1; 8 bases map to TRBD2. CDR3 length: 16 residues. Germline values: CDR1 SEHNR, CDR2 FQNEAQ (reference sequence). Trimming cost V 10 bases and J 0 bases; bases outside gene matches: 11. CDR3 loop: CATRHSGIFSYNEQFF. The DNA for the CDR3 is TGTGCCACCAGACATAGCGGGATCTTCTCCTACAATGAGCAGTTCTTC.

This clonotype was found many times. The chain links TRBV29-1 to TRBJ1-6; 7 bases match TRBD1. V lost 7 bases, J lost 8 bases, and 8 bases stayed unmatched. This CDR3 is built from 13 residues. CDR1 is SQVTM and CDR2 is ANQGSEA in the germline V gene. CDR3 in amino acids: CSAKTGEYSPLHF. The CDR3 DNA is TGCAGCGCTAAAACAGGGGAGTATTCACCCCTCCACTTT.

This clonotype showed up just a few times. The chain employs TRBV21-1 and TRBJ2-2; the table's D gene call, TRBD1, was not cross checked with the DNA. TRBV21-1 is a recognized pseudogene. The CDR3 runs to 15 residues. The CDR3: CASSKEMGAGGELFF. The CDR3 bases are TGTGCCAGCAGCAAAGAGATGGGGGCAGGCGGGGAGCTGTTTTTT.

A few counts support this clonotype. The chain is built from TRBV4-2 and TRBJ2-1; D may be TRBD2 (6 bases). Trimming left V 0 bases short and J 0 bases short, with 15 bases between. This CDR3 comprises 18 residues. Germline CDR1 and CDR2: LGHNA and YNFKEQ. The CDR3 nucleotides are TGTGCCAGCAGCCAAGATGAATCTACTAGCCTCTCCTACAATGAGCAGTTCTTC. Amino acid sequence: CASSQDESTSLSYNEQFF.

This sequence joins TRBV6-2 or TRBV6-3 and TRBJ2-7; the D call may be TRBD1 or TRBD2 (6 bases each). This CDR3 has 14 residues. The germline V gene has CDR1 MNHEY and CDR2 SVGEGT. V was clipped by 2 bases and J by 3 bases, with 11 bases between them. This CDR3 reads CASSYAGHGYEQYF. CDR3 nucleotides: TGTGCCAGCAGTTACGCGGGACATGGCTACGAGCAGTACTTC.